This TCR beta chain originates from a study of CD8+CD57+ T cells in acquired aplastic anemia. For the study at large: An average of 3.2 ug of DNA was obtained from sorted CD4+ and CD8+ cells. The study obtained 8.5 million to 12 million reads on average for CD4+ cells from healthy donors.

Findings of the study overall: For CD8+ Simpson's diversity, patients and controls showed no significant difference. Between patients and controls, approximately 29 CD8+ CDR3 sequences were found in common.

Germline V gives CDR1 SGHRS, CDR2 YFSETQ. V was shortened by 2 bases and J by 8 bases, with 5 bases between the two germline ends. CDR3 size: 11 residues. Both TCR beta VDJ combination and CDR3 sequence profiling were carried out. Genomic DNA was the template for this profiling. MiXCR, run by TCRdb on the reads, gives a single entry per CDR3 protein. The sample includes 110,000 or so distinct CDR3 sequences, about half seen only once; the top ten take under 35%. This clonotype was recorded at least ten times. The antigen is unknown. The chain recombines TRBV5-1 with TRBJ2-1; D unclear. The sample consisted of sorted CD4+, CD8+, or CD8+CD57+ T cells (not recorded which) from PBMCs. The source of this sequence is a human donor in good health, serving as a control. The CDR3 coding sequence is TGCGCCAGCAGCTTAACGTATGAGCAGTTCTTC. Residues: CASSLTYEQFF.